The 29 T cell receptor beta chains listed next were all sequenced from one sample in a study of shared clonotypes between healthy human individuals. Profiled with immunoSEQ multiplex PCR; TCRdb holds only in-frame clones, not every one. Of some 2.1 million clones listed, 85% to 95% are singletons. The specimen was naive CD4+ T cells sorted from blood. Sample subset: CD45RA+ positively selected. The receptors shown here come from a young man in good health.

V gene TRBV6-5 combines with J gene TRBJ1-2; a possible D gene is TRBD1 (6 bases). Germline values: CDR1 MNHEY, CDR2 SVGAGI. The CDR3 consists of 15 residues. Trimming stripped 4 bases from V and 4 bases from J, with 16 bases between. The CDR3 loop reads CASSSGTRGGYGYTF. The DNA for the CDR3 is TGTGCCAGCAGTTCCGGGACAAGGGGCGGCTATGGCTACACCTTC.

V is TRBV5-8 and J is TRBJ2-7; 10 bases are a match to TRBD1. V was clipped by 2 bases and J by 11 bases; unmatched bases: 13. The CDR3 totals 15 residues. Germline V gene data show CDR1 as SGHTS and CDR2 as YDEGEE. The CDR3 DNA reads as TGTGCCAGCAGCTTCATCGGGACAGGGGTCTTTAGAGAGTACTTC. Its protein is CASSFIGTGVFREYF. The full variable domain, rest sourced from reference TRBV5-8 and TRBJ2-7, is EAGVTQSPTHLIKTRGQQATLRCSPISGHTSVYWYQQALGLGLQFLLWYDEGEERNRGNFPPRFSGRQFPNYSSELNVNALELEDSALYLCASSFIGTGVFREYFGPGTRLTVT.

The chain recombines TRBV28 with TRBJ1-4; D may be TRBD1 (6 bases). Trimming left V 6 bases short and J 8 bases short, with 16 bases between. The CDR3 sequence is 14 residues long. In germline, CDR1 is MDHEN, CDR2 SYDVKM. DNA for the CDR3: TGTGCCAGCAGACCACAGGGAAGGGAGGAAAAACTGTTTTTT. Translation: CASRPQGREEKLFF.

This chain joins TRBV18 and TRBJ2-7, with D perhaps assigned TRBD1 or TRBD2 (5 bases each). CDR3 length equals 15 residues. Germline V CDR1 and CDR2: KGHSH, LQKENI. The ends were cut back, 0 bases at V and 2 bases at J, with 11 bases in the middle. The CDR3 region has the DNA TGTGCCAGCTCACCACCCGGGACCCCTGCCTACGAGCAGTACTTC. This codes for CASSPPGTPAYEQYF.

Comments on this clone: The sample has other DNA sequences that encode this CDR3 too. This chain links TRBV7-2 with TRBJ1-2; D unresolved. The V and J ends lost 2 bases and 4 bases respectively, with 8 bases between them. This CDR3 is 13 amino acids long. Looked up from germline, CDR1 is SGHTA and CDR2 is FQGNSA. Written as DNA, the CDR3 is TGTGCCAGCAGCTTACCGGGATCCTATGGCTACACCTTC. It translates to CASSLPGSYGYTF.

In regard to this clone: This sample also contains other DNA sequences that code for the same CDR3. The chain links TRBV2 to TRBJ2-7; D gene ambiguous. Germline CDR1 and CDR2: SNHLY and FYNNEI. V shed 4 bases and J shed 4 bases, with 8 bases lying between them. This CDR3 region has 12 residues. DNA of the CDR3: TGTGCCAGCAGTGGACCAGGTTACGAGCAGTACTTC. Its translation: CASSGPGYEQYF.

This clone was counted once. Distinct nucleotide sequences in the sample also encode this CDR3. The chain recombines TRBV2 with TRBJ2-1; D uncertain. Germline loops: CDR1 SNHLY, CDR2 FYNNEI. The CDR3 is made up of 10 amino acids. The ends were cut back, 6 bases at V and 5 bases at J, with 2 bases in the middle. CDR3 amino acids: CASSDNEQFF. In DNA, the CDR3 is TGTGCCAGCAGCGACAATGAGCAGTTCTTC. Filled out from reference TRBV2 and TRBJ2-1, the complete variable domain reads EPEVTQTPSHQVTQMGQEVILRCVPISNHLYFYWYRQILGQKVEFLVSFYNNEISEKSEIFDDQFSVERPDGSNFTLKIRSTKLEDSAMYFCASSDNEQFFGPGTRLTVL.

The CDR3 protein is CASSGQGGVYGYTF. CDR3 DNA sequence: TGTGCCAGCAGTGGGCAAGGTGGGGTCTATGGCTACACCTTC. The chain joins TRBV2 to TRBJ1-2; D gene uncertain. V gave up 4 bases and J gave up 4 bases, with 13 bases separating them. CDR3 size: 14 residues. Looked up from germline, CDR1 is SNHLY and CDR2 is FYNNEI.

This clone has only one observation. V usage is TRBV5-1 and J usage is TRBJ2-3; D remains unclear. The ends were cut back, 0 bases at V and 2 bases at J, with 7 bases in the middle. The V gene's germline CDR1 is SGHRS and CDR2 YFSETQ. This CDR3 comprises 14 residues. CDR3 in DNA: TGCGCCAGCAGCTTGGAGAAAAACACAGATACGCAGTATTTT. It yields the protein CASSLEKNTDTQYF.

The gene calls are TRBV5-1 and TRBJ2-5, with D uncertain. The germline CDR1 and CDR2 sequences are SGHRS and YFSETQ. The CDR3 is 13 amino acids. Trimming cost V 0 bases and J 4 bases, with 7 bases left between them. CDR3: CASSLGVPETQYF. The CDR3 DNA sequence: TGCGCCAGCAGCTTGGGAGTCCCAGAGACCCAGTACTTC.

The rearrangement links TRBV10-2 to TRBJ2-7, with 9 bases aligning to TRBD1. Germline values: CDR1 WSHSY, CDR2 SAAADI. This CDR3 is 13 amino acids long. V trimming: 10 bases; J trimming: 4 bases; junction bases outside the gene matches: 8. CDR3 nucleotide sequence: TGCGCCACCACCCCCGGGACAGGGTACGAGCAGTACTTC. The encoded protein is CATTPGTGYEQYF.

The genes are TRBV5-1 and TRBJ2-5; 7 bases align to TRBD1. The CDR3 sequence is 14 residues long. V lost 0 bases to trimming and J lost 4 bases; unmatched junction nucleotides: 3. Germline V lookup: CDR1 SGHRS, CDR2 YFSETQ. The CDR3 bases are TGCGCCAGCAGCTTGGCCGGGGACAGAGAGACCCAGTACTTC. Translating gives CASSLAGDRETQYF.

As for this clone: The identical CDR3 is also encoded by other nucleotide sequences in the sample. The rearrangement uses TRBV11-2 and TRBJ2-7; D is perhaps TRBD1 (5 bases). The V gene's germline CDR1 is SGHAT and CDR2 FQNNGV. V lost 4 bases, J lost 4 bases, and 8 bases lay in between. This CDR3 comprises 12 residues. CDR3 bases: TGTGCCAGCAGCTCAACAGGATACGAGCAGTACTTC. It encodes CASSSTGYEQYF.

V usage is TRBV28 and J usage is TRBJ1-2; possibly TRBD1 for D (5 bases). Germline-derived CDR1 and CDR2 are MDHEN and SYDVKM. CDR3 length equals 17 residues. V lost 3 bases to trimming and J lost 4 bases, with 21 bases between them. The CDR3 nucleotides are TGTGCCAGCAGTTTGTACCAAAGGCCAGGGTCGGGCTATGGCTACACCTTC. It codes for CASSLYQRPGSGYGYTF.

Concerning this clone: Just one base apart from a much larger clone, this may be a read error. This same CDR3 is encoded by further DNA sequences in the sample. CDR3 residues: CASSESGAPVPYTF. The CDR3 DNA follows: TGTGCCAGTAGTGAATCGGGGGCACCAGTCCCCTACACCTTC. The J gene is TRBJ1-2, the V gene TRBV25-1, with D maybe TRBD1 (6 bases). CDR1 MGHDK and CDR2 SYGVNS come from the germline V gene. The CDR3 has 14 amino acids.

This clone showed up just once. V gene TRBV5-1 combines with J gene TRBJ1-2; D possibly corresponds to TRBD1 (6 bases). The germline V and J ends were trimmed by 4 bases and 8 bases, with 15 bases remaining between them. This CDR3 comprises 13 residues. CDR1 is SGHRS and CDR2 is YFSETQ in the germline V gene. The CDR3 DNA is TGCGCCAGCAGCAGGGACAACCAGGGCGGCTACACCTTC. Its translation: CASSRDNQGGYTF.

The rearrangement links TRBV6-6 to TRBJ1-4, with D possibly matching TRBD1 (5 bases). CDR1 is MNHNY and CDR2 is SVGAGI in the germline V gene (reference sequence). V lost 7 bases and J lost 8, with 14 bases in between. The CDR3 sequence is 13 residues long. The CDR3 nucleotides read TGTGCCAGCACTTTAGACAGTGTGGAAAAACTGTTTTTT. Encoded protein: CASTLDSVEKLFF.

The chain joins TRBV6-1 to TRBJ2-5, with a possible D match to TRBD1 (7 bases). The CDR3 is 16 amino acids. CDR1 MNHNS and CDR2 SASEGT come from the germline V gene. V was trimmed by 4 bases and J by 4 bases, leaving 19 bases between them. The CDR3 loop reads CASSGGTVEYTETQYF. As DNA, the CDR3 is TGTGCCAGCAGTGGCGGGACAGTCGAGTATACAGAGACCCAGTACTTC.

This rearrangement joins TRBV4-1 to TRBJ1-6; no definite D call. V was clipped by 2 bases and J by 7 bases, with 6 bases between them. Germline CDR1 MGHRA, CDR2 YSYEKL. The CDR3 contains 13 residues. CDR3 DNA: TGCGCCAGCAGCCAACGGGAGAATTCACCCCTCCACTTT. Its translation: CASSQRENSPLHF.

This chain connects TRBV10-3 to TRBJ2-7, with 7 bases lining up with TRBD1. The CDR3 spans 14 residues. Germline assignment: CDR1 ENHRY and CDR2 SYGVKD. The ends lost 6 bases at V and 0 bases at J; junction bases unmatched: 5. CDR3 sequence (DNA): TGTGCCATCAGCAACTGGGACAGCTCCTACGAGCAGTACTTC. Translating gives CAISNWDSSYEQYF.

This chain joins TRBV5-4 and TRBJ2-1, with TRBD1 identical over 10 bases. V shed 5 bases, J shed 3 bases, and the junction held 2 bases outside the gene matches. CDR3 size: 14 residues. Germline V gene lookup returns CDR1 SGHNT and CDR2 YYREEE (reference sequence). CDR3 residues: CASRWDRGYNEQFF. CDR3 in DNA: TGTGCCAGCAGATGGGACAGGGGCTACAATGAGCAGTTCTTC.

The V gene is TRBV30, the J gene TRBJ1-1; TRBD1 might be the D (5 bases). The CDR3 is made up of 13 amino acids. Deletions cut 4 bases from V and 5 bases from J, with 14 bases between. Germline V lookup: CDR1 GTSNPN, CDR2 SVGIG (reference sequence). The DNA for the CDR3 is TGTGCCTGGAACCCGGGGCCGCGGACTGAAGCTTTCTTT. This translates into CAWNPGPRTEAFF.

The gene calls are TRBV30 and TRBJ1-2; 12 bases are a match to TRBD1. The V segment lost 3 bases and the J segment 8 bases; nucleotides outside the gene matches: 19. Germline loops: CDR1 GTSNPN, CDR2 SVGIG (reference sequence). CDR3 length: 18 residues. DNA of the CDR3: TGTGCCTGGAGCAAACCCCGGGACAGGGGGCTACGGGCGGAGGGCTACACCTTC. This gives the protein CAWSKPRDRGLRAEGYTF.

The rearrangement joins TRBV5-1 to TRBJ2-7, with 8 bases that match TRBD2. This CDR3 has 14 residues. V was clipped by 2 bases and J by 7 bases; unmatched bases: 8. Germline lookup yields CDR1 SGHRS and CDR2 YFSETQ. The CDR3: CASSFSAGGDEQYF. The CDR3 DNA sequence: TGCGCCAGCAGCTTCTCTGCGGGGGGCGATGAGCAGTACTTC. Supplemented by reference TRBV5-1 and TRBJ2-7, the full variable domain reads KAGVTQTPRYLIKTRGQQVTLSCSPISGHRSVSWYQQTPGQGLQFLFEYFSETQRNKGNFPGRFSGRQFSNSRSEMNVSTLELGDSALYLCASSFSAGGDEQYFGPGTRLTVT.

For this clone: This sample also contains other DNA sequences that code for the same CDR3. The rearrangement links TRBV2 to TRBJ2-7; D call uncertain. Per germline, CDR1 SNHLY and CDR2 FYNNEI. The CDR3 totals 11 residues. The germline V and J ends were trimmed by 7 bases and 2 bases, with 6 bases remaining between them. The CDR3 is CASTLTYEQYF. The CDR3 nucleotides read TGTGCCAGCACCCTTACCTACGAGCAGTACTTC.

This clone has just one count. This chain uses TRBV19 with TRBJ2-6; 10 bases map to TRBD2. The CDR3 covers 16 residues. CDR1 is LNHDA, CDR2 SQIVND, per germline (reference sequence). After removal of 10 bases from V and 0 bases from J, the junction contained 6 bases not matched to a gene. The CDR3 here is CATVAGGLSGANVLTF. In DNA form, the CDR3 reads TGTGCCACCGTAGCGGGGGGCCTCTCTGGGGCCAACGTCCTGACTTTC.

V is TRBV7-9 and J is TRBJ1-3; no clear D gene. CDR1 is SEHNR, CDR2 FQNEAQ, per germline (reference sequence). The CDR3 spans 14 residues. The ends were cut back, 1 base at V and 2 bases at J, with 6 bases in the middle. The CDR3 DNA is TGTGCCAGCAGCTTAGAAACAACTGGAAACACCATATATTTT. Translated: CASSLETTGNTIYF.

About this clone itself: The identical CDR3 is also encoded by other nucleotide sequences in the sample. The chain recombines TRBV6-1 with TRBJ2-7; perhaps TRBD1 as D (7 bases). This CDR3 region has 12 residues. Trimming stripped 7 bases from V and 1 base from J, with 8 bases between. Germline assignment: CDR1 MNHNS and CDR2 SASEGT. The CDR3: CASTGGSYEQYF. The CDR3 nucleotides read TGTGCCAGCACAGGGGGGTCCTACGAGCAGTACTTC.

The chain couples TRBV28 to TRBJ2-3, with D perhaps matching TRBD1 or TRBD2 (6 bases each). V was cut by 6 bases and J by 6 bases, with 19 bases left in between. Germline-derived CDR1 and CDR2 are MDHEN and SYDVKM. The CDR3 has 15 amino acids. CDR3 amino acids: CASSYGGQGADTQYF. In DNA form, the CDR3 reads TGTGCCAGCAGCTATGGGGGGCAGGGCGCGGATACGCAGTATTTT.